A selection of T cell receptor beta chains follows, all from one sample in a study of T cells after yellow fever vaccination. MiXCR, run by TCRdb on the 5' RACE reads, gives a single entry per CDR3 protein. Of a few hundred thousand distinct CDR3 sequences in the sample, 15% to 20% were seen once. Sample: PBMCs, taken before the yellow fever booster vaccination. Every receptor here comes from a man between 18 and 35 years old who received the YFV17D yellow fever vaccine. Both conserved end residues are trimmed from each CDR3. Each record gives: clone size, J gene, V gene, CDR3 protein. For some rows the clone size is stated as once, few or many, or as a class when expanded; others skip it.

clone size: -; J gene: TRBJ2-5; V gene: TRBV5-5; CDR3 protein: ASSLVRQGTTQY
clone size: few; J gene: TRBJ1-2; V gene: TRBV15; CDR3 protein: ATSRDRGLGYGYT
clone size: few; J gene: TRBJ2-7; V gene: TRBV11-1; CDR3 protein: ASSYFGTGGYEQY
clone size: many; J gene: TRBJ2-6; V gene: TRBV4-3; CDR3 protein: ASSQQGSGANVLT
clone size: once; J gene: TRBJ1-2; V gene: TRBV20-1; CDR3 protein: SASSGVQVGYT
clone size: few; J gene: TRBJ1-4; V gene: TRBV7-9; CDR3 protein: ASSLRGGAPTNEKLF
clone size: -; J gene: TRBJ2-7; V gene: TRBV2; CDR3 protein: ASSDLTGSYEQY
clone size: -; J gene: TRBJ1-3; V gene: TRBV4-1; CDR3 protein: ASSQQTGAGNTIY
clone size: -; J gene: TRBJ1-5; V gene: TRBV18; CDR3 protein: ASSPNSGTVSNQPQH
clone size: few; J gene: TRBJ1-4; V gene: TRBV7-8; CDR3 protein: ASSLMRQGNEKLF
clone size: many; J gene: TRBJ1-3; V gene: TRBV7-2; CDR3 protein: ASSITGDGNTIY
clone size: -; J gene: TRBJ2-3; V gene: TRBV6-1; CDR3 protein: ASSEAPSLREDTQY
clone size: -; J gene: TRBJ2-7; V gene: TRBV4-3; CDR3 protein: ASSQQVSDEQY
clone size: -; J gene: TRBJ2-5; V gene: TRBV20-1; CDR3 protein: SATGTSGGVQETQY
clone size: few; J gene: TRBJ2-3; V gene: TRBV9; CDR3 protein: ASSVEQPDTQY
clone size: -; J gene: TRBJ2-5; V gene: TRBV6-5; CDR3 protein: ASSYSTAGTIRETQY
clone size: -; J gene: TRBJ1-1; V gene: TRBV20-1; CDR3 protein: SARAGGVNTEAF
clone size: -; J gene: TRBJ2-3; V gene: TRBV20-1; CDR3 protein: SARDRRVGADTQY
clone size: -; J gene: TRBJ1-2; V gene: TRBV12-3/TRBV12-4; CDR3 protein: ASRQGSGYT
clone size: few; J gene: TRBJ1-5; V gene: TRBV3-1; CDR3 protein: ASSQGDRSQPQH
clone size: many; J gene: TRBJ2-3; V gene: TRBV6-1; CDR3 protein: ASSEAGPPQY
clone size: few; J gene: TRBJ2-3; V gene: TRBV3-1; CDR3 protein: ASSQGRSGGDTQY
clone size: -; J gene: TRBJ1-2; V gene: TRBV24-1; CDR3 protein: ATSEGNYGYT
clone size: -; J gene: TRBJ2-3; V gene: TRBV7-3; CDR3 protein: ASSLTITDTQY
clone size: -; J gene: TRBJ1-2; V gene: TRBV18; CDR3 protein: ASSPPGQGDYGYT
clone size: few; J gene: TRBJ2-4; V gene: TRBV4-1; CDR3 protein: ASSQGGQGRVAKNIQY
clone size: -; J gene: TRBJ2-1; V gene: TRBV7-2; CDR3 protein: ASSPHRDYNEQF